The sequence of this TCR beta chain was determined in a study of PD-L1 blockade in urothelial cancer. Study information: Blood was analyzed 3 weeks (second dose) and 6 weeks after treatment start.

Libraries were prepared by immunoSEQ multiplex PCR; TCRdb keeps only in-frame clonotypes and omits some of them. The sample has around 40,000 clones, around 89% seen once. This receptor was taken from a man in his sixties with urothelial cancer. The sequencing here drew on PBMCs, taken around atezolizumab (anti-PD-L1) treatment.

This CDR3 is CASSPTGTTRGYGYTF. DNA for the CDR3: TGTGCCAGTAGTCCCACCGGGACAACAAGAGGTTATGGCTACACCTTC. The J gene is TRBJ1-2, the V gene TRBV19, with D possibly being TRBD1 (6 bases). The V and J ends lost 5 bases and 5 bases respectively, with 21 bases between them. The CDR3 is made up of 16 amino acids. Germline V gene lookup returns CDR1 LNHDA and CDR2 SQIVND (reference sequence).